This T cell receptor (beta chain) stems from a study of T cells after yellow fever vaccination. The CDR3 is 12 amino acids. V shed 3 bases and J shed 4 bases, with 6 bases lying between them. This clonotype was counted at least ten times. It was through 5'RACE template switching that TCR cDNA was made, with a universal primer site and UMIs added. TCRdb re-called the 5' RACE reads with MiXCR, one entry per CDR3 protein. The sample holds some 350,000 distinct CDR3 sequences, 3% to 4.5% seen once. Sequenced here: PBMCs, sampled 5 days after the yellow fever booster vaccination. This sequence originates from a man younger than 30 who received the YFV17D yellow fever vaccine. The rearrangement links TRBV12-3 or TRBV12-4 to TRBJ1-1; D is uncertain. CDR3 nucleotide sequence: TGTGCCAGCAGTTTTAGTGGCACTGAAGCTTTCTTT. It is translated as CASSFSGTEAFF.